Listed below are T cell receptor beta chains from one sample, sequenced in a study of cytomegalovirus exposure and HLA in healthy donors. Libraries were prepared by immunoSEQ multiplex PCR; TCRdb keeps only in-frame clonotypes and omits some of them. The sample carries tens of thousands of clones, approximately 95% recorded once. Sequencing used PBMCs. The receptors come from a woman aged 18-35 years in good health and CMV-seronegative. CDR3s include the opening cysteine and the closing phenylalanine or tryptophan. The D gene is left open where the match is weak. Expanded clones are given a class, and other clones once, few, many or no size at all.

d_gene: -; abundance: -; j_gene: TRBJ2-2; v_gene: TRBV29-1; CDR3nt: TGCAGCGTTGATTCCGCGAACACCGGGGAGCTGTTTTTT; CDR3aa: CSVDSANTGELFF
d_gene: -; abundance: -; j_gene: TRBJ2-5; v_gene: TRBV19; CDR3nt: TGTGCCAGTAGCCCTACAGGGTACGAGAAGACCCAGTACTTC; CDR3aa: CASSPTGYEKTQYF
d_gene: TRBD1; abundance: -; j_gene: TRBJ1-5; v_gene: TRBV5-1; CDR3nt: TGCGCCAGCAGCTTGGGGACAGGGCAAAGGGAGCCCCAGCATTTT; CDR3aa: CASSLGTGQREPQHF
d_gene: TRBD2; abundance: -; j_gene: TRBJ2-3; v_gene: TRBV6-5; CDR3nt: TGTGCCAGCAGTTACTCTAGCGGGAGGGCCCGTCAGGCGCAGTATTTT; CDR3aa: CASSYSSGRARQAQYF
d_gene: -; abundance: -; j_gene: TRBJ1-3; v_gene: TRBV5-1; CDR3nt: TGCGCCAGCAGTGAGGTTTCTGGAAACACCATATATTTT; CDR3aa: CASSEVSGNTIYF
d_gene: TRBD2; abundance: -; j_gene: TRBJ2-3; v_gene: TRBV27; CDR3nt: TGTGCCAGCAGTCCCGGACTAGCGGGGGTCGTCACAGATACGCAGTATTTT; CDR3aa: CASSPGLAGVVTDTQYF
d_gene: -; abundance: -; j_gene: TRBJ2-6; v_gene: TRBV10-2; CDR3nt: TGCGCCAGCAGTTTTCAGGGGCAAAGCTCTGGGGCCAACGTCCTGACTTTC; CDR3aa: CASSFQGQSSGANVLTF
d_gene: TRBD2; abundance: -; j_gene: TRBJ2-2; v_gene: TRBV7-3; CDR3nt: TGTGCCAGCAGCCCCCAGGGACTAGGGGGCACCGGGGAGCTGTTTTTT; CDR3aa: CASSPQGLGGTGELFF
d_gene: TRBD2; abundance: -; j_gene: TRBJ2-2; v_gene: TRBV11-3; CDR3nt: TGTGCCAGCAGCTACCTACTAGCGGGAGTAACCGGGGAGCTGTTTTTT; CDR3aa: CASSYLLAGVTGELFF
d_gene: TRBD2; abundance: -; j_gene: TRBJ2-5; v_gene: TRBV7-9; CDR3nt: TGTGCCAGCAGCTATAGCGGGTCGTACCAAGAGACCCAGTACTTC; CDR3aa: CASSYSGSYQETQYF
d_gene: -; abundance: once; j_gene: TRBJ2-1; v_gene: TRBV11-2; CDR3nt: TGTGCCAGCAGCTTACTGGCGGGGGCCGAGCAGTTCTTC; CDR3aa: CASSLLAGAEQFF
d_gene: TRBD2; abundance: once; j_gene: TRBJ2-3; v_gene: TRBV5-1; CDR3nt: TGCGCCAGCAGCTTGGCTTCTAGCGGAACAGATACGCAGTATTTT; CDR3aa: CASSLASSGTDTQYF
d_gene: TRBD2; abundance: -; j_gene: TRBJ2-1; v_gene: TRBV10-2; CDR3nt: TGCGCCAGCAGTGAGTTCGGGGGGACTTACAATGAGCAGTTCTTC; CDR3aa: CASSEFGGTYNEQFF
d_gene: TRBD2; abundance: -; j_gene: TRBJ2-3; v_gene: TRBV29-1; CDR3nt: TGCAGCGTTGAACCCCACCAGACTAGCTTAGGCACAGATACGCAGTATTTT; CDR3aa: CSVEPHQTSLGTDTQYF